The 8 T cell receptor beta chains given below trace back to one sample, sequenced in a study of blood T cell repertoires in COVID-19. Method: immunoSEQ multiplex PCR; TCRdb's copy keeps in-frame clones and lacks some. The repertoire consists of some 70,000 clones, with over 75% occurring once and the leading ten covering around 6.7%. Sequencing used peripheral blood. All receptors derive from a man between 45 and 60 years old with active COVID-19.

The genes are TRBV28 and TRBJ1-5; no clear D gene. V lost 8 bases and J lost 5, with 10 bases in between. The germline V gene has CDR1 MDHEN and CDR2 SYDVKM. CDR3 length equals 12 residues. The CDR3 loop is CASGRDYQPQHF. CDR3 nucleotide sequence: TGTGCCAGCGGACGGGATTATCAGCCCCAGCATTTT.

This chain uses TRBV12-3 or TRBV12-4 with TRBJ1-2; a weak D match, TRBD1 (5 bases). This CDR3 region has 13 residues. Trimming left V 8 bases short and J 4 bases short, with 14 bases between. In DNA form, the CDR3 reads TGTGCCAGCGGTAGGGGCCAGGGCTATGGCTACACCTTC. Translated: CASGRGQGYGYTF.

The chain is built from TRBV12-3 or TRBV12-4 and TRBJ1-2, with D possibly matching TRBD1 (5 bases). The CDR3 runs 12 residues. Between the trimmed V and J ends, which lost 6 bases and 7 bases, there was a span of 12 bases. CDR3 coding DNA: TGTGCCAGCAGACTCAGACAGATTGGCTACACCTTC. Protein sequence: CASRLRQIGYTF.

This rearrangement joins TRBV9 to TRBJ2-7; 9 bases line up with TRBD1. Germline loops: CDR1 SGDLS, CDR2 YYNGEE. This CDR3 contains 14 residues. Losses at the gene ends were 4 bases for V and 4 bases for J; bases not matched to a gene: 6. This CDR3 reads CASSPGTGPYEQYF. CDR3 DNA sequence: TGTGCCAGCAGCCCCGGGACAGGGCCATACGAGCAGTACTTC.

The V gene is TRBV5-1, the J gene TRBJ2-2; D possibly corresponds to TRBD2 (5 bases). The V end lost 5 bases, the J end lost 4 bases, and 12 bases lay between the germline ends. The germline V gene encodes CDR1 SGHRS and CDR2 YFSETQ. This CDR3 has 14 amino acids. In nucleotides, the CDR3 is TGCGCCAGCAGGTACGAGGGCACCACCGGGGAGCTGTTTTTT. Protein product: CASRYEGTTGELFF.

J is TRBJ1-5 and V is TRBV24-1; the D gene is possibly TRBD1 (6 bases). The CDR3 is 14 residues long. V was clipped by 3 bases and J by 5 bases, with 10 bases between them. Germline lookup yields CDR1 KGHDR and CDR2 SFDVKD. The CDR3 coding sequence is TGTGCCACCAGTGATCCCTCAGGGGATCAGCCCCAGCATTTT. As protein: CATSDPSGDQPQHF.

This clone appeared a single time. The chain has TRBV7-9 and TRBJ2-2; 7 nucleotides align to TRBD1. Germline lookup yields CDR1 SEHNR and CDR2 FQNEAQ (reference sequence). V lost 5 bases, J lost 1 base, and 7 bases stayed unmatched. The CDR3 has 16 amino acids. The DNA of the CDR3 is TGTGCCAGCAGCCTCCGGACAGGATTGAACACCGGGGAGCTGTTTTTT. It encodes CASSLRTGLNTGELFF.

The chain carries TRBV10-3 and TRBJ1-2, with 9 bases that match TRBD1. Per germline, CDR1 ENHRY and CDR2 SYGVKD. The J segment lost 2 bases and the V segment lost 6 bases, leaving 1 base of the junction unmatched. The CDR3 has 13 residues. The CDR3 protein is CAIRGQGNYGYTF. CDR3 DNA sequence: TGTGCCATCAGGGGACAGGGAAACTATGGCTACACCTTC.